This T cell receptor beta chain emerged from a study of molecular identifiers for immune sequencing clone quantification. About the research overall: Replicate RNA came from about 19,000 or 110,000 naive CD8 cells and was split five ways, and four parts were sequenced. Findings and caveats of the study: Highly expanded clone sizes could be underestimated by identical TCR molecules that share a barcode.

To note about this clonotype: The antigen remains unidentified.

TCRdb reprocessed the PCR reads with MiXCR, giving one entry per CDR3 protein. The top ten clones hold 3.8% of a sample with roughly 55,000 distinct CDR3 sequences, 36% of them seen once. CDR1 and CDR2 from the germline V gene are MDHEN and SYDVKM. CDR3 length: 16 residues. With 1 base clipped from V and 8 bases from J, the junction kept 10 bases outside the gene matches. Naive CD8 T cells, phenotype CD8+CD4-CCR7+CD45RA+, were sorted. The source material was naive CD8+ T cells from blood, with Jurkat cell RNA spiked in. Subset meaning: FACS-sorted CD8+CD4-CCR7+CD45RA+ naive T cells. This chain links TRBV28 with TRBJ2-1; TRBD2 matches at 8 bases. This TCR was sampled from a human donor in good health. Some libraries in this study had Jurkat cell RNA spiked in. CDR3 coding DNA: TGTGCCAGCAGTTTATCACCGGGACTAGTAGTCTATGAGCAGTTCTTC. It yields the protein CASSLSPGLVVYEQFF.